This T cell receptor (beta chain) emerged from a study of CD8+CD57+ T cells in acquired aplastic anemia. Study as a whole: DNA from sorted CD4+ and CD8+ cells averaged approximately 3.2 ug. Around 10 million reads were obtained on average for healthy donor CD4+ cells.

Details on this clonotype: Its antigen is unidentified.

CDR3 length: 15 residues. Germline-derived CDR1 and CDR2 are DFQATT and SNEGSKA (reference sequence). Trimming cost V 2 bases and J 0 bases; bases outside gene matches: 4. General observations from the study: Researchers reported that CD8+ Simpson's diversity was not significantly different in patients versus controls. Overlap between patients and controls comprised just under 30 CD8+ CDR3 sequences.

Genomic DNA constituted the template upon which TCR beta VDJ and CDR3 profiling was performed. TCRdb reprocessed the reads with MiXCR, giving one entry per CDR3 protein. Of about 110,000 distinct CDR3 sequences listed, 40% to 60% are singletons. Specimen: sorted CD4+, CD8+, or CD8+CD57+ T cells (not recorded which) from PBMCs. The chain recombines TRBV20-1 with TRBJ1-2; 9 bases align to TRBD1. This TCR was sampled from a human donor in good health, serving as a control. CDR3 protein: CSARQTGGPNYGYTF. CDR3 DNA sequence: TGCAGTGCTAGACAAACAGGGGGCCCTAACTATGGCTACACCTTC.